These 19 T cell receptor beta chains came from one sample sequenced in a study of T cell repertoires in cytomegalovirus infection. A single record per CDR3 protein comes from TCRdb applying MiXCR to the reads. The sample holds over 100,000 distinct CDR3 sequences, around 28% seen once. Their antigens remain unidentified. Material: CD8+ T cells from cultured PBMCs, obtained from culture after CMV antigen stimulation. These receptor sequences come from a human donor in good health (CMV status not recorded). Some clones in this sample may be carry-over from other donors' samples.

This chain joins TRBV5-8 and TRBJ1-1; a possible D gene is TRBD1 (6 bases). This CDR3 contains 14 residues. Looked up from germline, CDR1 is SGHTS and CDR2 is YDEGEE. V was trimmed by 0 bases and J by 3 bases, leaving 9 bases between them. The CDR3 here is CASSLGGPDTEAFF. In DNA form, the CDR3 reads TGTGCCAGCAGCTTGGGGGGGCCGGACACTGAAGCTTTCTTT.

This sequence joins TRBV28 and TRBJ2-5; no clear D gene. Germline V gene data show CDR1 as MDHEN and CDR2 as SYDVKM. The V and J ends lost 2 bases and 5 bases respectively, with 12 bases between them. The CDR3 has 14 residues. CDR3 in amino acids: CASSLVPNTETQYF. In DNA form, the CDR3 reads TGTGCCAGCAGTTTAGTACCGAATACCGAGACCCAGTACTTC.

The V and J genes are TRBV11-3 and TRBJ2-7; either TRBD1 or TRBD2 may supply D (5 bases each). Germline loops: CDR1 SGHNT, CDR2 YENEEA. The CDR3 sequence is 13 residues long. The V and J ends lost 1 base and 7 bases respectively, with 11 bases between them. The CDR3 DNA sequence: TGTGCCAGCAGCTTAGGTGGGGGACCGGAGCAGTACTTC. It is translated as CASSLGGGPEQYF.

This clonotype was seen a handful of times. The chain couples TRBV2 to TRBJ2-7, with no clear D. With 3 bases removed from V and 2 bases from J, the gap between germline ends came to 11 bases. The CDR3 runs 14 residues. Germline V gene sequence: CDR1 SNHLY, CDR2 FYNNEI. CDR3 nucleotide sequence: TGTGCCAGCAGTGACCCCCTCCGGACCTACGAGCAGTACTTC. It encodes CASSDPLRTYEQYF.

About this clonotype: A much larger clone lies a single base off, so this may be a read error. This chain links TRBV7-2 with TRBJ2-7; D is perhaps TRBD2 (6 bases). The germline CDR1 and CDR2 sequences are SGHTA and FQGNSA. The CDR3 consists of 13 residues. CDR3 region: CVSMESGDYEQYF. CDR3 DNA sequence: TGTGTCAGCATGGAGTCGGGGGACTACGAGCAGTACTTC. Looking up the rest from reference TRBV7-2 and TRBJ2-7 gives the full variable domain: GAGVSQSPSNKVTEKGKDVELRCDPISGHTALYWYRQSLGQGLEFLIYFQGNSAPDKSGLPSDRFSAERTGGSVSTLTIQRTQQEDSAVYLCVSMESGDYEQYFGPGTRLTVT.

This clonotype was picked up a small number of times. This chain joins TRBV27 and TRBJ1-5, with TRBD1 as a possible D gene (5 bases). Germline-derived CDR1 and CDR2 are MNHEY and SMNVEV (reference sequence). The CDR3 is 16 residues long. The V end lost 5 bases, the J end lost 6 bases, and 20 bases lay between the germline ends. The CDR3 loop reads CASSTSGLASFQPQHF. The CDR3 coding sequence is TGTGCCAGCAGTACCTCGGGACTGGCCTCTTTTCAGCCCCAGCATTTT.

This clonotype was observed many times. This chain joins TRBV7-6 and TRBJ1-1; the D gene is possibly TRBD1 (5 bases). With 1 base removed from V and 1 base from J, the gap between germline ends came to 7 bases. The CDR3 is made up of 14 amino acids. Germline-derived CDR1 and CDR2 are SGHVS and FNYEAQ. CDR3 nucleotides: TGTGCCAGCAGCTTAGGGGACGGGAACACTGAAGCTTTCTTT. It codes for CASSLGDGNTEAFF.

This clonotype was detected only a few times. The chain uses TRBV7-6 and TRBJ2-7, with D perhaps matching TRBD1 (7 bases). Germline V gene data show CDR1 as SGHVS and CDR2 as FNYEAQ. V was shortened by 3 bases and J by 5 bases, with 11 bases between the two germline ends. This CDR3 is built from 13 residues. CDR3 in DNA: TGTGCCAGCAGCTTCAGGGGGAGGAACGAGCAGTACTTC. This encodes CASSFRGRNEQYF.

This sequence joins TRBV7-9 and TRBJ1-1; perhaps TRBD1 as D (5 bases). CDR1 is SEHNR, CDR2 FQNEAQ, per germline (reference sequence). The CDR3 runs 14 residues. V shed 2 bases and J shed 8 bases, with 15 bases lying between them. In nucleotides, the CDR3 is TGTGCCAGCAGCTTATCCGCCGGGGGGGAAGAAGCTTTCTTT. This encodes CASSLSAGGEEAFF.

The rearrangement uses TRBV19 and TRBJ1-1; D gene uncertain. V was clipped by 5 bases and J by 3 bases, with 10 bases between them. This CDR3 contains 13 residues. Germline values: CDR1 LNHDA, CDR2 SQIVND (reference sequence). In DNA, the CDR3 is TGTGCCAGTAGTCCCTCAAGAGACACTGAAGCTTTCTTT. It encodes CASSPSRDTEAFF.

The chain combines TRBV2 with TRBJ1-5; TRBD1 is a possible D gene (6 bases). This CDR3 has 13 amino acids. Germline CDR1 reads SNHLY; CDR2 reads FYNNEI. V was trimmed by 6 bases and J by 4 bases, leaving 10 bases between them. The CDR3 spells CASRDDRNQPQHF. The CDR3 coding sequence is TGTGCCAGCAGGGATGACAGGAATCAGCCCCAGCATTTT.

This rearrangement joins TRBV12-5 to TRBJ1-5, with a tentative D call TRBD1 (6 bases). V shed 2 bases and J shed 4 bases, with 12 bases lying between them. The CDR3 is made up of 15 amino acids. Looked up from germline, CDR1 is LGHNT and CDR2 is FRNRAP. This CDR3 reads CASGLNREVNQPQHF. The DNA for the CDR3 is TGTGCTAGTGGTTTGAACAGGGAAGTTAATCAGCCCCAGCATTTT.

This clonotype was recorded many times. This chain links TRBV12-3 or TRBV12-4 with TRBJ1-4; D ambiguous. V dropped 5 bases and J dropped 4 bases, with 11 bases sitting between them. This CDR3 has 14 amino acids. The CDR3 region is CASSPTPLNEKLFF. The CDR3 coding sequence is TGTGCCAGCAGTCCGACACCTCTTAATGAAAAACTGTTTTTT.

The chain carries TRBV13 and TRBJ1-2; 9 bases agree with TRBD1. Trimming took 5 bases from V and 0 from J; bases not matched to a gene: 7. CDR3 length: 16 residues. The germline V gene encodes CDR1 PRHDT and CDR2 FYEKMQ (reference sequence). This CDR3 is CASSTRTGGSNYGYTF. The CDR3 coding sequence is TGTGCCAGCAGCACGCGAACAGGGGGCTCTAACTATGGCTACACCTTC. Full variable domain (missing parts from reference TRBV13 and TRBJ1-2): AAGVIQSPRHLIKEKRETATLKCYPIPRHDTVYWYQQGPGQDPQFLISFYEKMQSDKGSIPDRFSAQQFSDYHSELNMSSLELGDSALYFCASSTRTGGSNYGYTFGSGTRLTVV.

CDR3 amino acids: CASSPGVNNQPQHF. DNA of the CDR3: TGTGCCAGTAGTCCAGGGGTTAACAATCAGCCCCAGCATTTT. The chain joins TRBV19 to TRBJ1-5, with a weak D call TRBD1 (6 bases). CDR1 and CDR2 from the germline V gene are LNHDA and SQIVND (reference sequence). This CDR3 is 14 amino acids long. Trimming pared 5 bases from V and 3 bases from J, leaving 11 bases between.

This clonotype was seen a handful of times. The CDR3 DNA is TGCGCCAGCAGCCAAGAGACATGGGGGGGAAGCACAGATACGCAGTATTTT. Translating gives CASSQETWGGSTDTQYF. The V call is TRBV4-1, the J call TRBJ2-3, with TRBD2 matching 7 bases. This CDR3 is 17 amino acids long. V lost 0 bases to trimming and J lost 0 bases; unmatched junction nucleotides: 6. Germline CDR1 MGHRA, CDR2 YSYEKL.

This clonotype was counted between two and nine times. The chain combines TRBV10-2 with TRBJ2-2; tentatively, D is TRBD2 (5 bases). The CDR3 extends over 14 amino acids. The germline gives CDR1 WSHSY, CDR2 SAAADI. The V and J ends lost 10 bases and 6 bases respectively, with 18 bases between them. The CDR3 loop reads CATTELDRAGELFF. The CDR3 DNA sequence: TGCGCCACCACCGAACTAGATAGGGCCGGGGAGCTGTTTTTT.

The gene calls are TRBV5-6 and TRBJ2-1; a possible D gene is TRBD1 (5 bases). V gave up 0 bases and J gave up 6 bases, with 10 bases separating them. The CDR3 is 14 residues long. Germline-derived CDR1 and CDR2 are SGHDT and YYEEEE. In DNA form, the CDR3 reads TGTGCCAGCAGCTTGGCCCAGGGCAGCAATGAGCAGTTCTTC. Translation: CASSLAQGSNEQFF.

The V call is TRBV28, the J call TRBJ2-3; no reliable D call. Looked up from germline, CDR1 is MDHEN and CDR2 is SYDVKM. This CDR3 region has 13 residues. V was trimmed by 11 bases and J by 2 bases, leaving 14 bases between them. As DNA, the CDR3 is TGTGCCCTCCAGGATACTTACACAGATACGCAGTATTTT. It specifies CALQDTYTDTQYF.